Each of the 26 T cell receptor beta chains below was sequenced from the same sample in a study of tissue T cells after allogeneic stem cell transplantation. The assay was immunoSEQ multiplex PCR, and TCRdb's table has in-frame clones only and misses some. In the table there are about 6,600 clones, around half of which are singletons. Sample time point: mouse harvest day 7 after allogeneic transplant. The graft held 10^6 splenic CD5+ T cells and 10^7 T-cell-depleted bone marrow cells. Sequencing used lymph node tissue. The receptor source for this set is a female BALB/c mouse given C57BL/6 T cells with graft-versus-host disease after an allogeneic hematopoietic cell transplant.

This clone turned up a few times. Genes here carry mouse names. The read terminates 1 residue ahead of where the CDR3 ends, so the germline J gene completes it. The gene calls are TRBV26 and TRBJ2-7; 7 nucleotides match TRBD2. From germline, CDR1 is KGHPV and CDR2 FQNQEV (reference sequence). This CDR3 spans 12 amino acids. Germline trimming cut 4 bases from V and 5 bases from J; bases unmatched to any gene: 2. CDR3 region: CASSPWGDEQYF. The CDR3 bases that were read are TGTGCCAGCAGTCCATGGGGGGATGAACAGTAC.

Comments on this clone: Mouse germline and gene names are used. The CDR3 goes on 1 residue after the read ends, and that part is filled in from the germline J gene. The chain has TRBV2 and TRBJ1-3; no definite D call. Germline values: CDR1 LGHNA, CDR2 YSYQKL. CDR3 size: 14 residues. V lost 3 bases to trimming and J lost 0 bases, with 6 bases between them. CDR3 in amino acids: CASSHKNSGNTLYF. Incomplete CDR3 DNA: TGTGCCAGCAGCCACAAGAATTCTGGAAATACGCTCTAT.

As regards this clone: These gene names are mouse names. The read comes to an end 1 residue before the CDR3 does, leaving the germline J gene to fill in the end. At the DNA level, this CDR3 is encoded by other sequences in the same sample as well. This chain links TRBV19 with TRBJ2-4; either TRBD1 or TRBD2 may supply D (6 bases each). This CDR3 has 14 amino acids. V lost 0 bases and J lost 3, with 8 bases in between. The germline V gene encodes CDR1 FNHDT and CDR2 SITEND (reference sequence). This CDR3 reads CASSIGGQQNTLYF. The sequenced CDR3 bases are TGTGCCAGCAGTATAGGGGGGCAGCAAAACACCTTGTAC. Full variable domain (missing parts from reference TRBV19 and TRBJ2-4): GGIITQTPKFLIGQEGQKLTLKCQQNFNHDTMYWYRQDSGKGLRLIYYSITENDLQKGDLSEGYDASREKKSSFSLTVTSAQKNEMAVFLCASSIGGQQNTLYFGAGTRLSVL.

This clone was counted between two and nine times. Gene names are the mouse ones. The read stops 1 residue short of the end of the CDR3; the missing end is completed from the germline J gene. The chain links TRBV26 to TRBJ1-5; no definite D call. Trimming pared 4 bases from V and 3 bases from J, leaving 7 bases between. Germline V gene lookup returns CDR1 KGHPV and CDR2 FQNQEV (reference sequence). The CDR3 length is 13 residues. Here the CDR3 reads CASSPDINQAPLF. The covered CDR3 bases are TGTGCCAGCAGTCCAGACATCAACCAGGCTCCGCTT.

In regard to this clone: Mouse gene names apply. Read data end 1 residue before the CDR3 end; the end is taken from the germline J gene. The chain is built from TRBV23 and TRBJ2-2; the D call in the table, TRBD2, was not verified against the DNA. The CDR3 length is 16 residues. Germline V gene data show CDR1 as KGHTA and CDR2 as FQNQQP. The CDR3 bases that were read are TGCTCCAGCAGTCAATCGACTGGGGGAGACACCGGGCAGCTCTAC. The encoded protein is CSSSQSTGGDTGQLY. The CDR3 as a whole reads CSSSQSTGGDTGQLYF.

This clone has just a few counts. Mouse names are used for the genes. The observed sequence ends 1 residue before the CDR3 terminus, with the missing tail filled in from the germline J gene. This same CDR3 is encoded by further DNA sequences in the sample. This rearrangement joins TRBV2 to TRBJ1-3; no clear D gene. This CDR3 region has 14 residues. V gave up 0 bases and J gave up 2 bases, with 5 bases separating them. Germline CDR1 LGHNA, CDR2 YSYQKL. Incomplete CDR3 DNA: TGTGCCAGCAGCCAAGAGGGTACTGGAAATACGCTCTAT. It is translated as CASSQEGTGNTLY. The complete CDR3 sequence is CASSQEGTGNTLYF.

As regards this clone: Gene and germline names: mouse. The CDR3 is cut off 1 residue early in the read; its end comes from the germline J gene. V usage is TRBV5 and J usage is TRBJ2-7; 11 bases map to TRBD2. The germline gives CDR1 LGHNA, CDR2 YNLKQL (reference sequence). Losses at the gene ends were 3 bases for V and 5 bases for J; bases not matched to a gene: 3. The CDR3 consists of 14 residues. The CDR3 region is CASSHPGLGDEQYF. The CDR3 DNA, read in part, is TGTGCCAGCAGCCACCCGGGACTGGGGGATGAACAGTAC.

With respect to this clone: Gene names and germline match the mouse. The CDR3 end falls 1 residue outside the read, so it is completed with the germline J gene. The chain combines TRBV5 with TRBJ2-5; a weak D match, TRBD1 (5 bases). Germline loops: CDR1 LGHNA, CDR2 YNLKQL (reference sequence). The V end lost 4 bases, the J end lost 2 bases, and 10 bases lay between the germline ends. The CDR3 contains 14 residues. The CDR3 sequence: CASSPEGVQDTQYF. CDR3 DNA (partial): TGTGCCAGCAGCCCCGAAGGGGTCCAAGACACCCAGTAC.

On this clone: Gene names and germline refer to mouse. From the germline J gene comes the end of the CDR3, since the read stops 1 residue before it. V is TRBV16 and J is TRBJ2-5; 9 bases agree with TRBD2. The CDR3 consists of 14 residues. Losses at the gene ends were 1 base for V and 8 bases for J; bases not matched to a gene: 4. The germline gives CDR1 SGHSA, CDR2 FRNQAP. The CDR3 DNA, read in part, is TGTGCAAGCAGCTTAGGGTGGGGGGGCGTCACCCAGTAC. Amino acid sequence: CASSLGWGGVTQY. The entire CDR3 protein reads CASSLGWGGVTQYF.

Remarks on this clone: Germline and genes: mouse. The CDR3 is cut off 1 residue early in the read; its end comes from the germline J gene. J is TRBJ1-1 and V is TRBV26, with 9 bases aligning to TRBD1. The CDR3 extends over 14 amino acids. The germline gives CDR1 KGHPV, CDR2 FQNQEV (reference sequence). V shed 4 bases and J 2 bases; nucleotides not matched to a gene: 2. The CDR3 is CASSRTGDNTEVFF. The sequenced part of the CDR3 DNA is TGTGCCAGCAGTCGGACAGGGGACAACACAGAAGTCTTC.

Concerning this clone itself: Gene and germline names: mouse. The read ends 1 residue early relative to the CDR3; the germline J gene fills the gap. This rearrangement joins TRBV20 to TRBJ2-4, with D tentatively TRBD1 or TRBD2 (7 bases each). Between the trimmed V and J ends, which lost 0 bases and 3 bases, there was a span of 13 bases. Germline V gene sequence: CDR1 GFQATS, CDR2 STVNSAI. The CDR3 is 15 residues long. The CDR3 loop reads CGARDQGGPQNTLYF. CDR3 DNA, as far as it was read: TGTGGTGCTAGGGACCAGGGGGGCCCCCAAAACACCTTGTAC.

With regard to this clone: Mouse gene names apply. With the read ending 1 residue before the CDR3 end, the germline J gene is used to fill in that end. The V call is TRBV13-1, the J call TRBJ2-5; D might be TRBD2 (7 bases). V was clipped by 0 bases and J by 0 bases, with 14 bases between them. Germline-derived CDR1 and CDR2 are NSHNY and SYGAGN. This CDR3 has 17 residues. Incomplete CDR3 DNA: TGTGCCAGCAGTGATGCAGCCGGGGGGCCTAACCAAGACACCCAGTAC. This translates into CASSDAAGGPNQDTQY. The entire CDR3 protein is CASSDAAGGPNQDTQYF.

About this clone itself: The gene names here belong to mouse. The read falls 1 residue short of the CDR3 end, and the missing part is taken from the germline J gene. The chain is built from TRBV12-1 and TRBJ1-4; D remains ambiguous. V was cut by 0 bases and J by 1 base, with 5 bases left in between. The CDR3 runs to 14 residues. Germline CDR1 and CDR2: SGHSN and HYEKVE. This chain's CDR3 is CASSLSSSNERLFF. The CDR3 bases that were read are TGTGCCAGCTCTCTCAGCAGTTCCAACGAAAGATTATTT.

As regards this clone: The genes and germline here are from mouse. Read coverage stops 1 residue before the CDR3 terminus; the germline J gene supplies the remainder. The gene calls are TRBV5 and TRBJ2-2, with D perhaps TRBD2 (7 bases). This CDR3 is built from 15 residues. Germline-derived CDR1 and CDR2 are LGHNA and YNLKQL (reference sequence). Trimming cost V 0 bases and J 4 bases, with 9 bases left between them. The sequenced CDR3 bases are TGTGCCAGCAGCCAAGAAAGGGGGGGCACCGGGCAGCTCTAC. Its translation: CASSQERGGTGQLY. The entire CDR3 protein reads CASSQERGGTGQLYF.

As for this clone: The genes and germline here are from mouse. The CDR3 end is not reached by the read, which stops 1 residue before it; the germline J gene fills it in. The rearrangement uses TRBV15 and TRBJ2-4; D is tentatively TRBD1 or TRBD2 (5 bases each). The CDR3 contains 12 residues. V lost 3 bases to trimming and J lost 6 bases, with 7 bases between them. The germline CDR1 and CDR2 sequences are SGHND and FRSKSL. The CDR3 region is CASSFGTNTLYF. The sequenced CDR3 bases are TGTGCCAGCAGTTTTGGGACCAACACCTTGTAC.

With respect to this clone: Gene names and germline match the mouse. The read is 1 residue too short to cover the CDR3 end, so that end is filled in from the germline J gene. The gene calls are TRBV31 and TRBJ2-1, with D uncertain. The CDR3 covers 13 residues. Germline CDR1 is GKSSPN and CDR2 is SITVG. V lost 0 bases to trimming and J lost 5 bases, with 8 bases between them. The sequenced part of the CDR3 DNA is TGTGCCTGGAGTCTAGTGTACAATGCTGAGCAGTTC. Amino acids: CAWSLVYNAEQF. The entire CDR3 reads CAWSLVYNAEQFF.

To note about this clone: Mouse gene names apply. The CDR3 goes on 1 residue after the read ends, and that part is filled in from the germline J gene. The V and J genes are TRBV13-1 and TRBJ2-2; 10 nucleotides line up with TRBD2. V was clipped by 0 bases and J by 7 bases; unmatched bases: 3. Looked up from germline, CDR1 is NSHNY and CDR2 is SYGAGN. The CDR3 is 15 amino acids. The part of the CDR3 DNA that was read is TGTGCCAGCAGTGATGCCTGGGGGGGCGGCGGGCAGCTCTAC. Translation: CASSDAWGGGGQLY. The CDR3 reads in full as CASSDAWGGGGQLYF.

A note on this clone: Gene and germline names: mouse. With the read ending 1 residue before the CDR3 end, the germline J gene is used to fill in that end. The chain employs TRBV5 and TRBJ2-1; a weak D match, TRBD1 (6 bases). CDR3 size: 14 residues. With 5 bases removed from V and 0 bases from J, the gap between germline ends came to 8 bases. Germline-derived CDR1 and CDR2 are LGHNA and YNLKQL (reference sequence). CDR3 bases read: TGTGCCAGCAGCTCACAGGGTAACTATGCTGAGCAGTTC. Protein product: CASSSQGNYAEQF. The entire CDR3 sequence reads CASSSQGNYAEQFF.

About this clone itself: Gene names and germline refer to mouse. The read gets to within 1 residue of the CDR3 end, and the germline J gene fills in the rest. V usage is TRBV4 and J usage is TRBJ2-4, with 11 bases aligning to TRBD2. The J segment lost 1 base and the V segment lost 5 bases, leaving 2 bases of the junction unmatched. This CDR3 is 15 amino acids long. Germline CDR1 LGHDT, CDR2 YNNKQL (reference sequence). CDR3 sequence: CASSPGLGGQNTLYF. Incomplete CDR3 DNA: TGTGCCAGCAGCCCGGGACTGGGGGGTCAAAACACCTTGTAC.

Of note for this clone: Gene names and germline refer to mouse. The CDR3 extends 1 residue past the end of the read, so its final part is completed from the germline J gene. The V and J genes are TRBV20 and TRBJ1-5; unclear D gene. The CDR3 is 13 residues long. Germline loops: CDR1 GFQATS, CDR2 STVNSAI. V was shortened by 3 bases and J by 0 bases, with 6 bases between the two germline ends. The CDR3 loop reads CGARVYNNQAPLF. The sequenced part of the CDR3 DNA is TGTGGTGCTAGAGTTTATAACAACCAGGCTCCGCTT.

This clone was counted a few times. Genes and germline come from the mouse. Coverage ceases 1 residue before the CDR3 finishes, and the germline J gene fills in the end. The chain recombines TRBV4 with TRBJ2-3; the D is unclear. Germline CDR1 is LGHDT and CDR2 is YNNKQL (reference sequence). Trimming stripped 3 bases from V and 1 base from J, with 2 bases between. CDR3 length: 12 residues. The CDR3 region is CASSYRAETLYF. The covered CDR3 bases are TGTGCCAGCAGCTATCGTGCAGAAACGCTGTAT.

Comments on this clone: Gene labels here are mouse ones. The read is 1 residue too short to cover the CDR3 end, so that end is filled in from the germline J gene. The chain recombines TRBV13-1 with TRBJ2-3; no firm D call. The germline V gene encodes CDR1 NSHNY and CDR2 SYGAGN. This CDR3 region has 15 residues. The germline V and J ends were trimmed by 0 bases and 0 bases, with 8 bases remaining between them. The covered CDR3 bases are TGTGCCAGCAGTGATGCGACACCTAGTGCAGAAACGCTGTAT. This sequence encodes CASSDATPSAETLY. In full, the CDR3 is CASSDATPSAETLYF.

As for this clone: Gene labels here are mouse ones. Read data end 1 residue before the CDR3 end; the end is taken from the germline J gene. The rearrangement uses TRBV26 and TRBJ2-3, with 8 bases aligning to TRBD1. The CDR3 length is 14 residues. V lost 10 bases, J lost 0 bases, and 6 bases stayed unmatched. The germline CDR1 and CDR2 sequences are KGHPV and FQNQEV (reference sequence). The CDR3 is CANRQGFSAETLYF. The CDR3 DNA, read in part, is TGTGCCAATCGACAGGGGTTTAGTGCAGAAACGCTGTAT.

As concerns this clone: Germline and genes here are mouse. The read ends 1 residue early relative to the CDR3; the germline J gene fills the gap. The V and J genes are TRBV26 and TRBJ2-2; D is unresolved. V was trimmed by 1 base and J by 1 base, leaving 4 bases between them. The CDR3 is 14 residues long. Germline loops: CDR1 KGHPV, CDR2 FQNQEV (reference sequence). The DNA read from the CDR3 is TGTGCCAGCAGTCTGTACTTAAACACCGGGCAGCTCTAC. Protein sequence: CASSLYLNTGQLY. The CDR3 reads in full as CASSLYLNTGQLYF.

On this clone: The listed genes are named as in mouse. The CDR3 extends 1 residue past the end of the read, so its final part is completed from the germline J gene. V usage is TRBV19 and J usage is TRBJ1-3; no firm D call. CDR1 is FNHDT, CDR2 SITEND, per germline (reference sequence). The V and J ends lost 5 bases and 0 bases respectively, with 9 bases between them. CDR3 length: 14 amino acids. The part of the CDR3 DNA that was read is TGTGCCAGCAGCACGACCTTTTCTGGAAATACGCTCTAT. Translation: CASSTTFSGNTLY. The complete CDR3 reads CASSTTFSGNTLYF.

Turning to this clone: Gene names follow the mouse nomenclature. CDR3 bases read: TGTGCCAGCAGTCCATCGACAGGGGGAGGGCCCCTCTAC. It yields the protein CASSPSTGGGPLY. The whole CDR3 is CASSPSTGGGPLYF. The chain employs TRBV26 and TRBJ1-6; TRBD1 matches 9 bases. The read comes to an end 1 residue before the CDR3 does, leaving the germline J gene to fill in the end. TRBJ1-6 is an ORF for which the function is uncertain. V gave up 4 bases and J gave up 12 bases; unmatched junction bases: 7. This CDR3 contains 14 residues. Germline CDR1 KGHPV, CDR2 FQNQEV (reference sequence).